The rows below give T cell receptor beta chains drawn from one sample of a study of blood T cell repertoires in COVID-19. TCRdb's copy holds only in-frame clones and misses some; the assay was immunoSEQ multiplex PCR. The sample gives some 520,000 clones, approximately 89% of which show up once; approximately 0.9% is in the top ten. Sequencing was performed on peripheral blood. The receptor set was obtained from a man aged 18-30 years with COVID-19, enrolled during active disease. Both conserved end residues are trimmed from each CDR3. D genes are given only for firm matches.

v_call	cdr3_length	j_call	d_call	cdr3_aa
TRBV3-1/TRBV3-2	13	TRBJ1-5	NA	ASSPRGGQGQPQH
TRBV9	12	TRBJ1-2	NA	ASSVAENFYGYT
TRBV5-1	14	TRBJ2-5	NA	ASSYLRSGPEETQY
TRBV6-5	10	TRBJ1-2	NA	ASRQSNYGYT
TRBV11-2	11	TRBJ1-2	NA	ASRTAGLGGYT
TRBV13	13	TRBJ1-4	NA	ASSLGRGSYEKLF
TRBV5-4	14	TRBJ2-1	NA	ASSLVSANPYNEQF
TRBV19	12	TRBJ1-1	TRBD1	ASTQGMGNTEAF
TRBV7-2	14	TRBJ2-1	TRBD2	ASSRRLAGLYNEQF
TRBV21-1	16	TRBJ1-1	NA	ASSKALLGGALRTEAF
TRBV28	14	TRBJ1-4	TRBD1	ASSPARQGGGEKLF
TRBV3-1/TRBV3-2	15	TRBJ2-5	TRBD2	ASSQDLWGLGGRTQY
TRBV3-1/TRBV3-2	14	TRBJ2-1	NA	ASSQGMGQEYNEQF
TRBV13	12	TRBJ1-3	TRBD1	ASSFRTGGDTIY
TRBV5-5	13	TRBJ1-6	TRBD1	ASSQEGQLGSPLH
TRBV24-1	11	TRBJ1-1	NA	ATSDFQGLEAF
TRBV2	11	TRBJ2-1	NA	ASSEVADSEQF
TRBV7-6	13	TRBJ2-3	TRBD2	ASSRPSGGTDTQY
TRBV2	10	TRBJ1-4	NA	AGAGGDEKLF
TRBV20-1	9	TRBJ1-2	NA	SASLRYGYT
TRBV19	12	TRBJ1-1	NA	ASTYDRSNTEAF
TRBV5-1	9	TRBJ2-2	NA	ASSVVGELF
TRBV7-2	10	TRBJ2-1	TRBD2	ASSHYLGTKF
TRBV12-5	13	TRBJ1-3	NA	ASGLSGNSGNTIY
TRBV2	13	TRBJ1-3	NA	ASSGDSFSGNTIY
TRBV14	15	TRBJ2-2	TRBD2	ASSRRAGTRTTGELF
TRBV10-1	12	TRBJ2-3	NA	ASSRDTITDTQY
TRBV7-9	13	TRBJ1-1	NA	ASSLSSAMNTEAF
TRBV27	13	TRBJ1-6	TRBD1	ASSLGTAPDSPLH
TRBV3-1/TRBV3-2	13	TRBJ1-6	NA	ASSPLDTNNSPLH
TRBV5-1	13	TRBJ2-7	TRBD2	ASSLASGRFHEQY
TRBV9	13	TRBJ2-1	TRBD1	ASSTSGTEFNEQF
TRBV7-9	15	TRBJ2-2	NA	ASSPYPLAINTGELF
TRBV7-9	12	TRBJ1-1	TRBD1	ASSFRTGDTEAF
TRBV7-9	14	TRBJ1-1	TRBD1	ASSLIPDRENTEAF
TRBV2	11	TRBJ2-7	NA	ASFRDKGYEQY
TRBV6-5	12	TRBJ1-5	NA	ASREGVYNQPQH
TRBV5-4	11	TRBJ2-7	NA	ASGGGNSYEQY
TRBV2	13	TRBJ2-5	TRBD1	ASSAGQGLWETQY
TRBV11-2	11	TRBJ2-7	TRBD1	ASSLGEGARQY
TRBV5-4	14	TRBJ2-1	NA	ASSLDLAPTYNEQF
TRBV27	13	TRBJ1-2	TRBD1	ASSLSTGLNYGYT
TRBV20-1	13	TRBJ1-5	TRBD1	SASRFRSGGQPQH
TRBV19	15	TRBJ1-3	NA	ASSPAPTGPSGNTIY
TRBV19	11	TRBJ2-6	NA	ASGKGFPNVLT
TRBV10-3	13	TRBJ2-3	TRBD2	AISDISGDTDTQY
TRBV5-8	12	TRBJ2-7	NA	ASSWVGEIYEQY
TRBV5-1	11	TRBJ2-4	NA	ASSLGEGNIQY
TRBV3-1/TRBV3-2	14	TRBJ2-3	TRBD2	ASSPIAGVGTDTQY
TRBV6-5	9	TRBJ2-5	NA	ASGRRETQY
TRBV19	12	TRBJ2-2	TRBD1	ASSPGTGFGELF
TRBV27	13	TRBJ2-2	TRBD2	ASSLGSGGAGELF
TRBV5-4	11	TRBJ2-2	NA	ASSSKRNGELF
TRBV5-1	14	TRBJ2-1	NA	ASSLDTISSYNEQF
TRBV9	10	TRBJ2-2	NA	ASSVVGGELF
TRBV3-1/TRBV3-2	11	TRBJ2-1	NA	ASEAGYRNEQF
TRBV6-5	13	TRBJ2-5	TRBD2	ASSSGLAGSETQY
TRBV5-1	11	TRBJ1-1	NA	ASSFGGNTEAF
TRBV10-3	11	TRBJ1-1	NA	AIRGAPWLEAF